The 20 T cell receptor beta chains presented below share a single source sample, sequenced in a study of cytomegalovirus exposure and HLA in healthy donors. Primers included in the PCR were 60 Vbeta and 13 Jbeta primers. The table came from immunoSEQ multiplex PCR; TCRdb's copy has only in-frame clones and leaves some out. The sample lists 140,000 or so clones, about 80% occurring once. The sample consisted of PBMCs. These receptors were obtained from a woman aged 55-75 years in good health and CMV-seropositive.

Turning to this clone: Compared with germline, one end of the junction differs, possibly owing to a read error. The rearrangement uses TRBV4-2 and TRBJ1-2; TRBD1 matches 8 bases. The germline V gene encodes CDR1 LGHNA and CDR2 YNFKEQ. The CDR3 is made up of 18 amino acids. CDR3 nucleotides: TGTGCCAGCAGCCAAGATGGGGGGACAGGTAGGGCTAAATATGGCTACACCTTC. Residues: CASSQDGGTGRAKYGYTF.

This clone has a handful of counts. One junction end does not reproduce the germline sequence, and a read error may be involved. This chain joins TRBV2 and TRBJ1-2; 9 nucleotides agree with TRBD1. CDR1 and CDR2 from the germline V gene are SNHLY and FYNNEI. This CDR3 is 15 amino acids long. In DNA, the CDR3 is TGTGCCAGCAGCGCGGACCCGGGACAGGGCTATAGCTACACCTTC. Translating it yields CASSADPGQGYSYTF.

The DNA of the CDR3 is TGTGCCAGCGGGGTAATAAGGGGCGTTAATGAAAAACTGTTTTTT. Residues: CASGVIRGVNEKLFF. This chain connects TRBV28 to TRBJ1-4; the D gene is possibly TRBD1 (5 bases). The germline V and J ends were trimmed by 8 bases and 4 bases, with 17 bases remaining between them. This CDR3 is built from 15 residues. CDR1 and CDR2 from the germline V gene are MDHEN and SYDVKM.

J is TRBJ2-5 and V is TRBV6-1; D might be TRBD2 (5 bases). The DNA end lines up better with TRBJ2-7; the J call may be wrong. The length of the CDR3 is 13 residues. Per germline, CDR1 MNHNS and CDR2 SASEGT. The CDR3 nucleotides are TGTGCCAGCAGTATAAACCGGGACTACGAGCAGTACTTC. This sequence encodes CASSINRDYEQYF.

This CDR3 is CASSYLERDTQYF. In DNA form, the CDR3 reads TGTGCCAGCAGCTATCTAGAAAGAGATACGCAGTATTTT. The rearrangement links TRBV11-3 to TRBJ2-3; unclear D gene. The V end was cut by 4 bases, the J end by 5 bases, with 10 bases between. Germline assignment: CDR1 SGHNT and CDR2 YENEEA. This CDR3 has 13 residues.

The chain is built from TRBV28 and TRBJ2-1; 7 bases line up with TRBD2. Trimming removed 2 bases from V and 4 bases from J; junction bases left unmatched: 14. The CDR3 consists of 18 residues. CDR1 and CDR2 (germline): MDHEN, SYDVKM. CDR3 amino acids: CASSLNFGRPGAYNEQFF. The DNA of the CDR3 is TGTGCCAGCAGTTTAAATTTCGGGAGGCCCGGGGCATACAATGAGCAGTTCTTC.

The chain is built from TRBV2 and TRBJ2-1; TRBD2 matches 7 bases. The CDR3 is 11 amino acids. From germline, CDR1 is SNHLY and CDR2 FYNNEI. The junction had 8 bases not matched to a gene; V was cut back by 7 bases and J by 14 bases. DNA for the CDR3: TGTGCCAGCACCACCCGACTAGCTGAGTTCTTC. It encodes CASTTRLAEFF.

This sequence joins TRBV25-1 and TRBJ2-1; TRBD2 matches at 7 bases. CDR1 MGHDK and CDR2 SYGVNS come from the germline V gene. Losses at the gene ends were 8 bases for V and 0 bases for J; bases not matched to a gene: 16. The CDR3 has 18 residues. The DNA for the CDR3 is TGTGCCAGCGGAGAAACTAGCGTCCAAAGAGGCTCCTACAATGAGCAGTTCTTC. The encoded protein is CASGETSVQRGSYNEQFF.

This clone showed up just a few times. The CDR3 loop reads CSDRGARNTEAFF. DNA for the CDR3: TGCAGCGATCGGGGGGCGCGGAACACTGAAGCTTTCTTT. The rearrangement uses TRBV29-1 and TRBJ1-1, with D possibly matching TRBD1 (6 bases). Germline lookup yields CDR1 SQVTM and CDR2 ANQGSEA. There are 13 residues in the CDR3. Trimming left V 7 bases short and J 1 base short, with 13 bases between. Together with reference TRBV29-1 and TRBJ1-1, the CDR3 gives the full variable domain: SAVISQKPSRDICQRGTSLTIQCQVDSQVTMMFWYRQQPGQSLTLIATANQGSEATYESGFVIDKFPISRPNLTFSTLTVSNMSPEDSSIYLCSDRGARNTEAFFGQGTRLTVV.

V and J are TRBV5-1 and TRBJ1-4; D might be TRBD1 (5 bases). The CDR3 runs to 14 residues. V was clipped by 2 bases and J by 5 bases, with 10 bases between them. Germline-derived CDR1 and CDR2 are SGHRS and YFSETQ. The chain's CDR3 is CASSFGQGNEKLFF. CDR3 in DNA: TGCGCCAGCAGCTTCGGGCAGGGCAATGAAAAACTGTTTTTT.

The V gene is TRBV29-1, the J gene TRBJ2-5; 7 bases agree with TRBD1. Judging by the DNA end, TRBJ2-7 fits better; the J call may be wrong. This CDR3 region has 12 residues. Germline CDR1 and CDR2: SQVTM and ANQGSEA. The CDR3: CSVEQGAYEQYF. The CDR3 DNA reads TGCAGCGTTGAACAGGGGGCCTACGAGCAGTACTTC.

The chain has TRBV28 and TRBJ1-2; 10 bases map to TRBD1. CDR1 is MDHEN and CDR2 is SYDVKM in the germline V gene. This CDR3 is 16 amino acids long. V dropped 3 bases and J dropped 5; count of bases not matched to a gene: 9. This CDR3 reads CASSFGHRDRGYGYTF. The CDR3 nucleotides read TGTGCCAGCAGTTTTGGGCACAGGGACAGGGGTTATGGCTACACCTTC.

The rearrangement links TRBV10-3 to TRBJ2-5; D call uncertain. Germline lookup yields CDR1 ENHRY and CDR2 SYGVKD. The V end lost 2 bases, the J end lost 5 bases, and 12 bases lay between the germline ends. The CDR3 consists of 14 residues. The CDR3 spells CAISENGSRETQYF. In DNA form, the CDR3 reads TGTGCCATCAGTGAGAACGGGTCGCGGGAGACCCAGTACTTC.

The chain carries TRBV6-5 and TRBJ2-5; TRBD2 is a possible D gene (7 bases). Deletions cut 6 bases from V and 4 bases from J, with 15 bases between. This CDR3 has 14 amino acids. Looked up from germline, CDR1 is MNHEY and CDR2 is SVGAGI. The CDR3 DNA reads as TGTGCCAGCAGCCCCCGGGGGGCTGGAGAGACCCAGTACTTC. Amino acid sequence: CASSPRGAGETQYF.

V gene TRBV11-2 combines with J gene TRBJ2-7; 11 bases line up with TRBD2. This CDR3 has 16 amino acids. Unmatched junction bases numbered 6, after V lost 3 bases and J lost 2 bases. CDR1 is SGHAT and CDR2 is FQNNGV in the germline V gene. DNA for the CDR3: TGTGCCAGCAGCTTTCTAGCGGGAGGCTCCACCTACGAGCAGTACTTC. Protein: CASSFLAGGSTYEQYF.

The chain recombines TRBV2 with TRBJ1-1; 7 nucleotides agree with TRBD1. This CDR3 has 13 amino acids. Germline CDR1 is SNHLY and CDR2 is FYNNEI. V was clipped by 9 bases and J by 7 bases; unmatched bases: 11. The CDR3 nucleotides are TGTGCCAGACCAAACAGGGGCCAAGATGAAGCTTTCTTT. It codes for CARPNRGQDEAFF.

This chain links TRBV4-1 with TRBJ2-1; TRBD2 matches 13 bases. The junction had 8 bases not matched to a gene; V was cut back by 3 bases and J by 9 bases. Germline V gene data show CDR1 as MGHRA and CDR2 as YSYEKL. The CDR3 has 16 residues. CDR3 bases: TGCGCCAGCAGCCAGTTACTAGCGGGAGGGCCGAGTGAGCAGTTCTTC. Amino acids: CASSQLLAGGPSEQFF.

CDR3 nucleotides: TGTGCCAGCAGCCCCGCGGGGGTTAGCGGGGGAAATGAGCAGTTCTTC. Its protein product is CASSPAGVSGGNEQFF. The J gene is TRBJ2-1, the V gene TRBV7-3; 9 bases align to TRBD2. The length of the CDR3 is 16 residues. Germline values: CDR1 SGHTA, CDR2 FQGTGA. V lost 5 bases, J lost 7 bases, and 12 bases stayed unmatched.

J is TRBJ2-7 and V is TRBV7-2; tentative D call: TRBD2 (6 bases). Germline loops: CDR1 SGHTA, CDR2 FQGNSA. V was pared by 7 bases and J by 3 bases, with 16 bases between. The CDR3 runs to 14 residues. CDR3 sequence: CASIGSGACYEQYF. CDR3 nucleotide sequence: TGTGCCAGCATCGGTAGCGGCGCCTGCTACGAGCAGTACTTC.

The chain joins TRBV5-1 to TRBJ1-2; a weak D match, TRBD1 (5 bases). The V gene lost 0 bases and the J gene lost 4 bases, with 10 bases spanning the gap. Germline lookup yields CDR1 SGHRS and CDR2 YFSETQ. The CDR3 length is 14 residues. The CDR3 sequence is CASSLESRGYGYTF. DNA of the CDR3: TGCGCCAGCAGCTTGGAAAGTAGGGGCTATGGCTACACCTTC.